The 8 T cell receptor beta chains presented below share a single source sample, sequenced in a study of tumor-infiltrating lymphocytes in oesophageal squamous cell carcinoma. TCRdb ran MiXCR on the PCR reads and lists one entry per CDR3 protein. The table shows 15,000 to 20,000 distinct CDR3 sequences, with approximately 46% occurring only once. Sequencing was performed on esophageal tumor tissue. These receptors were taken from a male donor with esophageal squamous cell carcinoma.

Within the sample, this clonotype is medium-sized. The V gene is TRBV7-3, the J gene TRBJ2-3; 7 bases agree with TRBD2. With 2 bases clipped from V and 7 bases from J, the junction kept 9 bases outside the gene matches. This CDR3 spans 15 amino acids. Germline CDR1 reads SGHTA; CDR2 reads FQGTGA. CDR3 nucleotides: TGTGCCAGCAGCTTATTAGGAGCGGGACTCTATACGCAGTATTTT. Translation gives CASSLLGAGLYTQYF.

The rearrangement links TRBV6-1 to TRBJ2-1; D unclear. The tail of the sequence fits TRBJ1-2 better, so the J call may be wrong. The CDR3 consists of 12 residues. Germline CDR1 is MNHNS and CDR2 is SASEGT. The CDR3 reads CASSSQGRGYTF. The CDR3 bases are TGTGCCAGCAGTTCTCAAGGAAGGGGCTACACCTTC.

In regard to this clonotype: Here the CDR3 omits its conserved ending phenylalanine or tryptophan, so a read error is the likely source. V usage is TRBV7-3 and J usage is TRBJ2-1; 9 bases fit TRBD2. CDR3 length: 15 amino acids. Germline V lookup: CDR1 SGHTA, CDR2 FQGTGA. CDR3 coding DNA: TGTGCCATCAGCCTAAGCGGGAGGTATAAGGATGAGCAGTTCTGC. Its translation is CAISLSGRYKDEQFC.

This clonotype is classed as large. The rearrangement links TRBV12-3 or TRBV12-4 to TRBJ2-3, with D possibly TRBD2 on 6 matching bases. The CDR3 contains 12 residues. The V gene lost 6 bases and the J gene lost 4 bases, with 8 bases spanning the gap. CDR3 nucleotide sequence: TGTGCCAGCAGCCGACTAGCAGATACGCAGTATTTT. Protein product: CASSRLADTQYF.

In this sample, this clonotype turned up once. The chain has TRBV12-3 or TRBV12-4 and TRBJ2-4; either TRBD1 or TRBD2 may supply D (5 bases each). CDR3 length equals 14 residues. V gave up 7 bases and J gave up 6 bases, with 16 bases separating them. CDR3 loop: CASNSPQGPNIQYF. The CDR3 nucleotides are TGTGCCAGCAACTCTCCCCAGGGACCAAACATTCAGTACTTC.

J is TRBJ2-7 and V is TRBV7-6; D may be TRBD2 (6 bases). Germline V gene lookup returns CDR1 SGHVS and CDR2 FNYEAQ. V dropped 6 bases and J dropped 9 bases, with 21 bases sitting between them. The CDR3 extends over 14 amino acids. Here the CDR3 reads CASSHGGSTDTQYF. CDR3 in DNA: TGTGCCAGCAGTCACGGGGGTAGCACAGATACGCAGTACTTC. The whole variable domain, filled in from reference TRBV7-6 and TRBJ2-7, reads GAGVSQSPRYKVTKRGQDVALRCDPISGHVSLYWYRQALGQGPEFLTYFNYEAQQDKSGLPNDRFSAERPEGSISTLTIQRTEQRDSAMYRCASSHGGSTDTQYFGPGTRLTVT.

The chain uses TRBV5-1 and TRBJ2-1, with D possibly matching TRBD1 (5 bases). V was cut by 0 bases and J by 0 bases, with 10 bases left in between. Germline V lookup: CDR1 SGHRS, CDR2 YFSETQ. The CDR3 is 16 amino acids. The CDR3 reads CASSLEGELSYNEQFF. CDR3 DNA: TGCGCCAGCAGCTTGGAAGGGGAACTCTCCTACAATGAGCAGTTCTTC.

The chain couples TRBV4-2 to TRBJ2-3, with 9 bases fitting TRBD2. Judging by the DNA end, TRBJ2-1 fits better; the J call may be wrong. Germline V CDR1 and CDR2: LGHNA, YNFKEQ. The CDR3 length is 15 residues. CDR3 region: CASSVTGTSFNEQFF. CDR3 coding DNA: TGTGCCAGCAGCGTTACCGGGACTAGCTTTAATGAGCAGTTCTTC.